This TCR beta chain was observed in a study of T cells after yellow fever vaccination. TCRdb processed the 5' RACE reads anew with MiXCR; each CDR3 protein has one entry. The table shows hundreds of thousands of distinct CDR3 sequences, with less than 15% occurring only once. Study conclusions and caveats: Post-booster repertoires again held most primary-vaccination clones (about 96% CD4, 75% to 90% CD8).

Germline V gene sequence: CDR1 SGHVS, CDR2 FQNEAQ. The length of the CDR3 is 13 residues. The V end was cut by 5 bases, the J end by 1 base, with 8 bases between. This clonotype was picked up a small number of times. Its cognate antigen is unknown. The TCR sequence derives from a man under 40 who received the YFV17D yellow fever vaccine. The source material was PBMCs, sampled on the day of the yellow fever booster vaccination. This chain joins TRBV7-8 and TRBJ2-5; no reliable D call. The CDR3 region is CASSPPAQETQYF. The CDR3 bases are TGTGCCAGCAGCCCCCCCGCCCAAGAGACCCAGTACTTC.